The 10 T cell receptor beta chains in this list originate from one sample, sequenced in a study of T cells expressing NK-cell markers. TCRdb re-called the 5' RACE reads and shows each CDR3 protein once, DNA omitted. The sample shows some 460,000 distinct CDR3 sequences, and 1.4% sits with its ten largest clones. Sequencing input: blood T cells: a sorted CD56 or NKG2C T cell subset, CD4+ or CD8+ T cells, or bulk PBMC T cells (not recorded which). The receptors shown here come from a woman in her 50s in good health.

This rearrangement joins TRBV10-3 to TRBJ2-3. The CDR3 contains 14 residues. Germline CDR1 and CDR2: ENHRY and SYGVKD. The CDR3 sequence: CAISEGLNTDTQYF.

The chain links TRBV3-1 to TRBJ2-1; TCRdb's D call, TRBD2, is unchecked because there is no DNA. CDR3 length: 16 residues. From germline, CDR1 is LGHDT and CDR2 YNNKEL (reference sequence). CDR3 sequence: CASSQDRLAGDNEQFF.

The V gene is TRBV20-1, the J gene TRBJ2-5; TCRdb lists TRBD1, though no DNA is available to test this call. CDR3 size: 13 residues. Germline CDR1 and CDR2: DFQATT and SNEGSKA (reference sequence). The CDR3 is CSARTGLGETQYF.

V and J are TRBV2 and TRBJ2-6. The CDR3 extends over 14 amino acids. Germline assignment: CDR1 SNHLY and CDR2 FYNNEI. The chain's CDR3 is CASTVRSGANVLTF.

The V and J genes are TRBV27 and TRBJ2-3; the TRBD2 assignment by TCRdb is unverifiable without DNA. The CDR3 totals 14 residues. Germline V lookup: CDR1 MNHEY, CDR2 SMNVEV (reference sequence). CDR3 sequence: CASSLLRGANTQYF.

This sequence joins TRBV2 and TRBJ2-3; TCRdb calls TRBD1, which cannot be checked without DNA. The CDR3 covers 11 residues. CDR1 and CDR2 from the germline V gene are SNHLY and FYNNEI. CDR3 amino acids: CADSPLDTQYF.

This chain joins TRBV12-3 or TRBV12-4 and TRBJ1-5; TCRdb returns TRBD1, unconfirmable since there is no DNA. This CDR3 is built from 14 residues. CDR3 loop: CASSVRGRNQPQHF.

The chain couples TRBV18 to TRBJ2-1. Germline values: CDR1 KGHSH, CDR2 LQKENI. CDR3 length: 13 residues. The CDR3 spells CASSPPNYNEQFF.

The J gene is TRBJ2-2, the V gene TRBV4-1; TCRdb calls TRBD1, which cannot be checked without DNA. This CDR3 contains 16 residues. CDR1 and CDR2 (germline): MGHRA, YSYEKL. The CDR3 reads CASSQGGRGQFGELFF.

The rearrangement joins TRBV20-1 to TRBJ1-5; TCRdb names TRBD1, which stays unverified in the absence of DNA. Germline V gene sequence: CDR1 DFQATT, CDR2 SNEGSKA (reference sequence). The CDR3 sequence is 14 residues long. This chain's CDR3 is CSAWDMEGNQPQHF.